This TCR beta chain was profiled in a study of blood T cell repertoires in COVID-19. Germline loops: CDR1 SGHDN, CDR2 FVKESK. The CDR3 has 15 amino acids. V gave up 3 bases and J gave up 11 bases, with 19 bases separating them. Libraries were prepared by immunoSEQ multiplex PCR; TCRdb keeps only in-frame clonotypes and omits some of them. In the table there are 250,000 or so clones, around 79% of which are singletons. This rearrangement joins TRBV14 to TRBJ1-4; D remains unclear. Sequencing was done on a sample of peripheral blood. This TCR was recovered from a woman older than 75 with acute or convalescent COVID-19. CDR3 DNA: TGTGCCAGCAGCCAGGCCCTCGTTGGAGTCGGGAAACTGTTTTTT. Translated: CASSQALVGVGKLFF. Based on the CDR3 plus reference TRBV14 and TRBJ1-4, the full variable domain is EAGVTQFPSHSVIEKGQTVTLRCDPISGHDNLYWYRRVMGKEIKFLLHFVKESKQDESGMPNNRFLAERTGGTYSTLKVQPAELEDSGVYFCASSQALVGVGKLFFGSGTQLSVL.